The subject of this entry is one T cell receptor beta chain. The target antigen is unknown. These data belong to a study of cytotoxic CD8 clonotypes in ibrutinib-treated CLL. Study context: Enrolment comprised 10 to 11 relapsed/refractory and more than 14 treatment-naive patients; fewer than 18 were IGHV unmutated. Whole-study results and caveats: The study found clonality rose at ibrutinib response, then fell toward baseline at progression.

The table came from immunoSEQ multiplex PCR; TCRdb's copy has only in-frame clones and leaves some out. The sample carries around 130,000 clones, around 84% recorded once. V was clipped by 5 bases and J by 1 base, with 17 bases between them. The CDR3 totals 16 residues. The germline CDR1 and CDR2 sequences are SGHTA and FQGNSA. The sequence came from a human donor with chronic lymphocytic leukemia. This chain links TRBV7-2 with TRBJ1-1, with D maybe TRBD1 (5 bases). The sequencing here drew on PBMCs, taken after 24 months of ibrutinib treatment. The CDR3 nucleotides read TGTGCCAGCAGCCTCCTCTCACGGGACCGGAACACTGAAGCTTTCTTT. Its translation is CASSLLSRDRNTEAFF.